These 17 T cell receptor beta chains were all obtained from the same sample, sequenced in a study of blood T cells in healthy people across ages. Primers used in a second PCR of roughly 7 to 11 cycles were a sample-barcoded 5' primer and a J-beta primer mix. TCRdb reprocessed the 5' RACE reads via MiXCR and lists one record per CDR3 protein. The data hold hundreds of thousands of distinct CDR3 sequences, with about half observed a single time. Sequenced sample: blood. These TCRs come from a man at least 80 years old in good health.

The gene calls are TRBV7-2 and TRBJ2-3, with TRBD2 identical over 7 bases. Trimming took 10 bases from V and 4 from J; bases not matched to a gene: 8. CDR1 is SGHTA, CDR2 FQGNSA, per germline. The CDR3 runs 13 residues. DNA for the CDR3: TGTGCCATAGGAGCGGGAAGCGCAGATACGCAGTATTTT. Amino acids: CAIGAGSADTQYF.

This clonotype was counted at least ten times. This chain connects TRBV7-2 to TRBJ2-7; 7 nucleotides line up with TRBD2. In germline, CDR1 is SGHTA, CDR2 FQGNSA. The CDR3 extends over 17 amino acids. V gave up 5 bases and J gave up 4 bases; unmatched junction bases: 17. The CDR3 loop reads CASSDAPSGNSPYEQYF. As DNA, the CDR3 is TGTGCCAGCAGCGACGCCCCCAGCGGGAACTCGCCTTACGAGCAGTACTTC.

The sample holds a few counts of this clonotype. V is TRBV20-1 and J is TRBJ1-4; a weak D match, TRBD1 (6 bases). V was trimmed by 2 bases and J by 5 bases, leaving 12 bases between them. The length of the CDR3 is 14 residues. Germline lookup yields CDR1 DFQATT and CDR2 SNEGSKA (reference sequence). This CDR3 reads CSARTGTRNEKLFF. The CDR3 DNA follows: TGCAGTGCTAGAACCGGGACAAGGAATGAAAAACTGTTTTTT.

The V and J genes are TRBV3-1 and TRBJ2-5; 9 bases agree with TRBD2. Trimming removed 4 bases from V and 2 bases from J; junction bases left unmatched: 5. Germline-derived CDR1 and CDR2 are LGHDT and YNNKEL (reference sequence). This CDR3 spans 15 amino acids. CDR3 protein: CASSPMTSGQETQYF. The CDR3 nucleotides read TGTGCCAGCAGCCCAATGACTAGCGGACAAGAGACCCAGTACTTC.

The rearrangement joins TRBV5-6 to TRBJ2-7; 9 bases line up with TRBD2. Germline CDR1 and CDR2: SGHDT and YYEEEE. The CDR3 consists of 15 residues. V gave up 2 bases and J gave up 2 bases; unmatched junction bases: 5. CDR3 region: CASSFDLAGTYEQYF. CDR3 DNA sequence: TGTGCCAGCAGCTTTGATCTAGCGGGAACCTACGAGCAGTACTTC. The full variable domain, its missing parts supplied by reference TRBV5-6 and TRBJ2-7, is DAGVTQSPTHLIKTRGQQVTLRCSPKSGHDTVSWYQQALGQGPQFIFQYYEEEERQRGNFPDRFSGHQFPNYSSELNVNALLLGDSALYLCASSFDLAGTYEQYFGPGTRLTVT.

Points on this clonotype: Compared with germline, one end of the junction differs, possibly owing to a read error. The chain has TRBV7-8 and TRBJ2-4, with D perhaps TRBD1 (6 bases). Germline-derived CDR1 and CDR2 are SGHVS and FQNEAQ. The CDR3 length is 20 residues. CDR3 residues: CAGSSVRAGEGSATKNIQYF. The CDR3 nucleotides are TGTGCCGGCAGCTCCGTTAGGGCAGGGGAAGGGAGTGCAACCAAAAACATTCAGTACTTC.

V usage is TRBV5-1 and J usage is TRBJ2-3; 8 positions match TRBD1. J lost 4 bases, V lost 3 bases, and 10 bases had no gene match. CDR1 SGHRS and CDR2 YFSETQ come from the germline V gene. This CDR3 spans 16 amino acids. CDR3 protein: CASSWRKRTGSDTQYF. In nucleotides, the CDR3 is TGCGCCAGCAGCTGGAGAAAGAGGACAGGGTCAGATACGCAGTATTTT.

On this clonotype: A much larger clone lies a single base off, so this may be a read error. This rearrangement joins TRBV7-9 to TRBJ1-2, with D possibly being TRBD1 (5 bases). The V and J ends lost 5 bases and 8 bases respectively, with 12 bases between them. This CDR3 contains 12 residues. Germline-derived CDR1 and CDR2 are SEHNR and FQNEAQ (reference sequence). The CDR3 region is CASSITKGGYTF. In DNA form, the CDR3 reads TGTGCCAGCAGCATAACTAAGGGGGGCTACACCTTC.

This clonotype has only a few counts. The V and J genes are TRBV12-3 or TRBV12-4 and TRBJ2-1, with 10 bases fitting TRBD2. This CDR3 is built from 15 residues. V trimming: 5 bases; J trimming: 9 bases; junction bases outside the gene matches: 10. Here the CDR3 reads CASSPPGLASGEQFF. The CDR3 DNA sequence: TGTGCCAGCAGTCCACCGGGACTAGCGTCAGGTGAGCAGTTCTTC.

This clonotype was counted once. This chain links TRBV4-3 with TRBJ2-7; D may correspond to TRBD1 or TRBD2 (5 bases each). V gave up 0 bases and J gave up 3 bases, with 15 bases separating them. CDR1 and CDR2 (germline): LGHNA, YSLEER. CDR3 length: 16 amino acids. CDR3 DNA sequence: TGCGCCAGCAGCCAAGATTGGGGGTTGGGTGGCTACGAGCAGTACTTC. Protein product: CASSQDWGLGGYEQYF.

The chain has TRBV29-1 and TRBJ2-1; perhaps TRBD2 as D (6 bases). The germline V gene has CDR1 SQVTM and CDR2 ANQGSEA. V was pared by 4 bases and J by 1 base, with 8 bases between. The CDR3 consists of 13 residues. The CDR3 here is CSVGGTSYNEQFF. As DNA, the CDR3 is TGCAGCGTTGGCGGGACTTCCTACAATGAGCAGTTCTTC.

This clonotype was detected ten times or more. The chain employs TRBV27 and TRBJ2-7, with 7 bases matching TRBD2. The germline V gene encodes CDR1 MNHEY and CDR2 SMNVEV (reference sequence). This CDR3 spans 12 amino acids. The J segment lost 2 bases and the V segment lost 8 bases, leaving 3 bases of the junction unmatched. The CDR3 protein is CASWGGAYEQYF. CDR3 DNA sequence: TGTGCCAGCTGGGGAGGGGCCTACGAGCAGTACTTC.

The rearrangement links TRBV6-6 to TRBJ2-5; D is undetermined. The J call may be incorrect, as the DNA end agrees better with TRBJ2-7. Germline CDR1 is MNHNY and CDR2 is SVGAGI (reference sequence). This CDR3 has 14 residues. CDR3 residues: CASSYNGRPYEQYF. The CDR3 DNA sequence: TGTGCCAGCAGTTACAACGGCAGGCCCTACGAGCAGTACTTC.

This clonotype was detected a few times. This sequence joins TRBV24-1 and TRBJ2-3; TRBD1 matches 9 bases. CDR3 length: 16 residues. Germline assignment: CDR1 KGHDR and CDR2 SFDVKD. The V and J ends lost 3 bases and 2 bases, in that order; junction bases with no gene match: 5. The CDR3 protein is CATSDRDRASTDTQYF. The CDR3 DNA sequence: TGTGCCACCAGTGATCGGGACAGGGCCTCCACAGATACGCAGTATTTT.

This clonotype was observed a handful of times. The gene calls are TRBV11-2 and TRBJ2-1; TRBD2 matches 11 bases. V lost 1 base, J lost 8 bases, and 7 bases stayed unmatched. The CDR3 has 16 residues. Germline loops: CDR1 SGHAT, CDR2 FQNNGV. Here the CDR3 DNA reads TGTGCCAGCAGCTTAGTGACTAGCGGGATAGGCGATGAGCAGTTCTTC. It codes for CASSLVTSGIGDEQFF.

This clonotype was seen repeatedly, ten times or more. The chain carries TRBV20-1 and TRBJ2-3; D may be TRBD1 (5 bases). The V and J ends lost 3 bases and 9 bases respectively, with 16 bases between them. The CDR3 spans 13 residues. Germline V gene data show CDR1 as DFQATT and CDR2 as SNEGSKA (reference sequence). The CDR3 reads CSARVRPGYTQYF. The CDR3, as DNA: TGCAGTGCTAGGGTCCGCCCAGGGTACACGCAGTATTTT.

As to this clonotype: The junction does not match germline at one end; this may be a read error. The chain recombines TRBV7-2 with TRBJ2-7; TRBD1 is a possible D gene (6 bases). The CDR3 is made up of 14 amino acids. Germline values: CDR1 SGHTA, CDR2 FQGNSA. Here the CDR3 reads CASSFGRDTYEQYF. The CDR3 DNA sequence: TGTGCTAGCAGCTTCGGCAGGGACACCTACGAGCAGTACTTC.